A single T cell receptor beta chain is shown here with its context. The antigen is not known. Germline V gene sequence: CDR1 SGHAT, CDR2 FQNNGV. This CDR3 is 16 amino acids long. J gave up 6 bases and V 5 bases, and 10 bases lay outside the gene matches. The entry originates in a study of glioma-infiltrating T cells after dendritic cell vaccination. Overall study context: Dendritic cell vaccination trial patients had either newly diagnosed or recurrent glioblastoma. Overall study findings and caveats: Few patients contributed both blood and tumor specimens.

The primer mix had 60 V beta and 13 J beta primers. Assay used: immunoSEQ multiplex PCR; TCRdb lists only in-frame clones, some missing. The sample has about 82,000 clones; about 90% are singletons. The starting material was blood, obtained before dendritic cell vaccination. This receptor was obtained from a human donor with glioblastoma. The gene calls are TRBV11-2 and TRBJ2-1; 10 positions agree with TRBD2. The CDR3 DNA sequence: TGTGCCAGCAGCCAAATACTAGCGGGAAATATCAATGAGCAGTTCTTC. This translates into CASSQILAGNINEQFF.